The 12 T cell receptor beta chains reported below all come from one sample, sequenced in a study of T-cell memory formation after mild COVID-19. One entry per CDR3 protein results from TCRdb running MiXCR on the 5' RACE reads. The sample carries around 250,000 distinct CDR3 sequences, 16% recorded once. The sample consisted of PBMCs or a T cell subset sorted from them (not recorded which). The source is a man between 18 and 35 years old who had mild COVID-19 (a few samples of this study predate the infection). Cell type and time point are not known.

CDR3 sequence reads: CASNPEAGQRRGTGELFF. The CDR3 DNA is TGTGCCAGCAACCCGGAGGCGGGCCAACGTCGCGGCACCGGGGAGCTGTTTTTT. The V gene is TRBV9, the J gene TRBJ2-2; possible D gene TRBD2, 5 bases. The CDR3 runs 18 residues. In germline, CDR1 is SGDLS, CDR2 YYNGEE. Trimming left V 6 bases short and J 4 bases short, with 25 bases between.

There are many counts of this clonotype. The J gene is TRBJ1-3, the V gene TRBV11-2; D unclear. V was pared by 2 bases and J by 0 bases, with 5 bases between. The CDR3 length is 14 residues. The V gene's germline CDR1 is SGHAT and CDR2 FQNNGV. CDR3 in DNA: TGTGCCAGCAGCTTAATGGGCTCTGGAAACACCATATATTTT. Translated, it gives CASSLMGSGNTIYF. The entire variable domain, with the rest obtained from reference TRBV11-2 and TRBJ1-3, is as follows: EAGVAQSPRYKIIEKRQSVAFWCNPISGHATLYWYQQILGQGPKLLIQFQNNGVVDDSQLPKDRFSAERLKGVDSTLKIQPAKLEDSAVYLCASSLMGSGNTIYFGEGSWLTVV.

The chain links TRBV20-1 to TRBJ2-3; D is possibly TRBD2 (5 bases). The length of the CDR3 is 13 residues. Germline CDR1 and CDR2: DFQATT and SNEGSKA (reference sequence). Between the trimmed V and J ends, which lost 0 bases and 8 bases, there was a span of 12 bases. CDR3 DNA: TGCAGTGCTAGAGACCCTCTAGCAACTACGCAGTATTTT. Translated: CSARDPLATTQYF.

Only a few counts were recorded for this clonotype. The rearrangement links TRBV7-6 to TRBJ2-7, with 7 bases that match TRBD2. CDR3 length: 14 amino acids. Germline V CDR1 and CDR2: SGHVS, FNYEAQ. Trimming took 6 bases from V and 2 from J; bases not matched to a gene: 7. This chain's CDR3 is CASSPMSGAYEQYV. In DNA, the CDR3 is TGTGCCAGCAGTCCTATGAGCGGGGCCTACGAGCAGTACGTC.

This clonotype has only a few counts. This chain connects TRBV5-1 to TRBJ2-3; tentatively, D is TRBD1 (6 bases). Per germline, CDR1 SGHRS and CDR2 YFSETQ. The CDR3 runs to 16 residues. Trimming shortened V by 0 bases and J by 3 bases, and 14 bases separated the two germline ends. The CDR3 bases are TGCGCCAGCAGCTTGGCTACCTTGAGGGGGACAGATACGCAGTATTTT. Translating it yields CASSLATLRGTDTQYF.

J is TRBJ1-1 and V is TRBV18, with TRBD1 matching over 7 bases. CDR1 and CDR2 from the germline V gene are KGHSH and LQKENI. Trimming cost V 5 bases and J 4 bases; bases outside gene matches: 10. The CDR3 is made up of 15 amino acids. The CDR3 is CASSAAAGGGTEAFF. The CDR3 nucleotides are TGTGCCAGCTCAGCTGCCGCAGGGGGAGGCACTGAAGCTTTCTTT.

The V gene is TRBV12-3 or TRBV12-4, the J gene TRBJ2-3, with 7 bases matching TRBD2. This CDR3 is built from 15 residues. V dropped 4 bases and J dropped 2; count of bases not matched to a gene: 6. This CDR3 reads CASSSRGVLTDTQYF. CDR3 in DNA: TGTGCCAGCAGTTCACGGGGGGTCCTCACAGATACGCAGTATTTT.

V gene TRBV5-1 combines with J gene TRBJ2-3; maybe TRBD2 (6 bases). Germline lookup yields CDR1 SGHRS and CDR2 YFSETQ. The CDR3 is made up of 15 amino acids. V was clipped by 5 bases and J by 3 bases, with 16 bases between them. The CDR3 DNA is TGCGCCAGCAGAGGCCGGGGGATGGGGACAGATACGCAGTATTTT. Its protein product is CASRGRGMGTDTQYF.

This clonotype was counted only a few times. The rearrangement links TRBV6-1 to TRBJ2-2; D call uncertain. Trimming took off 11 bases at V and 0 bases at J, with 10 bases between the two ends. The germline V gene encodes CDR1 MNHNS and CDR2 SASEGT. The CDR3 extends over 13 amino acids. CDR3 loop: CAAKVPNTGELFF. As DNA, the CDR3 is TGTGCCGCGAAAGTCCCGAACACCGGGGAGCTGTTTTTT.

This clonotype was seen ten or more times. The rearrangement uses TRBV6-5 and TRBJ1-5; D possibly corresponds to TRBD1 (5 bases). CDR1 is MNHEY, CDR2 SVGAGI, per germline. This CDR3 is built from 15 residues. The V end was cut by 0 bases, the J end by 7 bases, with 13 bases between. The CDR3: CASSYSRWGRQPQHF. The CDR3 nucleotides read TGTGCCAGCAGTTACTCGAGATGGGGGAGGCAGCCCCAGCATTTT.

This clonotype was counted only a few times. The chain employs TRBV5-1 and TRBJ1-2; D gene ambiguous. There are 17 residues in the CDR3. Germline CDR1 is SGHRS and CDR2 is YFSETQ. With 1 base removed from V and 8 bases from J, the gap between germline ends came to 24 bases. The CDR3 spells CASSLRGPPGRSGGYTF. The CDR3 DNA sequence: TGCGCCAGCAGCTTGCGAGGGCCTCCGGGAAGGTCGGGAGGCTACACCTTC.

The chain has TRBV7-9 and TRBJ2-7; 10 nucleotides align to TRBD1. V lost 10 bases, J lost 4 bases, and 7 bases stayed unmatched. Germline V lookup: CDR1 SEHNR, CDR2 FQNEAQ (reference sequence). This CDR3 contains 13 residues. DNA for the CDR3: TGTGCCACCTCGACAGGGGGCTTGTACGAGCAGTACTTC. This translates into CATSTGGLYEQYF.